The 5 T cell receptor beta chains below were found in one sample sequenced in a study of technical replicates of blood from a few donors. The repertoire was sequenced with immunoSEQ multiplex PCR; TCRdb's copy has only in-frame clones and lacks some. The sample holds tens of thousands of clones, under 95% seen once. The sequencing input was T cells isolated from PBMCs. Every receptor here comes from a human donor in good health.

The chain couples TRBV7-3 to TRBJ2-2; D gene unclear. From germline, CDR1 is SGHTA and CDR2 FQGTGA. Trimming removed 2 bases at V and 6 bases at J, with 16 bases between. The CDR3 spans 16 residues. The CDR3 DNA sequence: TGTGCCAGCAGCTTACAGTCCCCTAGGTCGGCCGGGGAGCTGTTTTTT. Encoded protein: CASSLQSPRSAGELFF.

This chain joins TRBV10-1 and TRBJ2-1, with D perhaps TRBD1 (6 bases). Germline values: CDR1 WNHNN, CDR2 SYGVQD (reference sequence). The V end was cut by 10 bases, the J end by 8 bases, with 12 bases between. The length of the CDR3 is 11 residues. The CDR3 reads CATLKGDEQFF. CDR3 in DNA: TGCGCCACCCTAAAGGGGGATGAGCAGTTCTTC.

The CDR3 region is CAWKLAGGPYNEQFF. For the CDR3, the DNA is TGTGCCTGGAAACTAGCGGGAGGGCCTTACAATGAGCAGTTCTTC. This chain uses TRBV30 with TRBJ2-1, with 13 bases lining up with TRBD2. CDR1 and CDR2 (germline): GTSNPN, SVGIG (reference sequence). The CDR3 runs 15 residues. Losses at the gene ends were 4 bases for V and 4 bases for J; bases not matched to a gene: 4.

V is TRBV4-3 and J is TRBJ2-3; D may be TRBD2 (5 bases). V was clipped by 0 bases and J by 0 bases, with 13 bases between them. The CDR3 spans 17 residues. Germline CDR1 reads LGHNA; CDR2 reads YSLEER. The CDR3 nucleotides read TGCGCCAGCAGCCAAGATCGCCCATGGACTAGCACAGATACGCAGTATTTT. Translation: CASSQDRPWTSTDTQYF.

DNA for the CDR3: TGTGCCAGTACTTTAGCGGGAGTCGAGAGAAATGAGCAGTTCTTC. Translated: CASTLAGVERNEQFF. V gene TRBV19 combines with J gene TRBJ2-1; 9 bases are a match to TRBD2. The trim removed 7 bases at V and 7 bases at J, leaving 11 bases unmatched. Germline V gene data show CDR1 as LNHDA and CDR2 as SQIVND (reference sequence). The CDR3 covers 15 residues.